This is a list of T cell receptor beta chains from one sample in a study of resident and recirculating memory T cells in vitiligo. Clones were sequenced by immunoSEQ multiplex PCR, and TCRdb holds only the in-frame ones, with some missing. The data contain more than 65,000 clones, roughly nine tenths of them singletons. Material for sequencing was blood. The source of these receptors is a male donor with vitiligo. Each CDR3 is given with its conserved first and last residue.

TRBV4-1	TRBJ1-2	CASSGLTSHYGYTF
TRBV19	TRBJ1-6	CASGYRAANSPLHF
TRBV2	TRBJ2-5	CASSEPTSGGWGQETQYF
TRBV6-5	TRBJ1-6	CASRGGYNYNSPLHF
TRBV19	TRBJ1-1	CASSMLGPDPRNTEAFF
TRBV5-1	TRBJ2-7	CASSWIADSYEQYF
TRBV30	TRBJ1-5	CAWVFGRCPRKVPQHF
TRBV4-2	TRBJ1-2	CASSQQGTGASYTF
TRBV11-2	TRBJ2-7	CASSFPKRSYEQYF
TRBV19	TRBJ2-1	CASSISMRSNNEQFF
TRBV6-4	TRBJ2-3	CASSESGGQDTQYF